The TCR beta chain under discussion was sequenced for a study of blood T cell repertoires in COVID-19. The CDR3 loop spans 16 amino acids. V lost 0 bases and J lost 0, with 8 bases in between. Using immunoSEQ multiplex PCR, the repertoire was profiled, and TCRdb retains in-frame clones only, with some absent. The sample shows nearly 250,000 clones, roughly 79% of them seen only once. The chain couples TRBV23-1 to TRBJ2-2; D is possibly TRBD1 (5 bases). TRBV23-1 is known as an ORF, though its function is uncertain. Sequencing used peripheral blood. This clonotype was sampled from a woman aged 80 or older with acute or convalescent COVID-19. CDR3 sequence (DNA): TGCGCCAGCAGTCAATCACAGGAAACGAACACCGGGGAGCTGTTTTTT. Encoded protein: CASSQSQETNTGELFF.